This T cell receptor (beta chain) came from a study of vaccination and CD4 T cells after COVID-19. About the study: For control cultures, the treatment was a CEFX pool, an HIV-1 Nef pool, or no peptide.

The sample's treatment: approximately nine-day PBMC culture with coronavirus spike peptide pools or control peptides (ViraFEST assay). Following a culture period (approximately 10 days), negative selection was used to isolate CD4+ T cells. Sequenced with the Oncomine TCR Beta short-read assay was DNA taken from cultured CD4+ T cells. TCRdb called the PCR reads again in MiXCR, with one record for every CDR3 protein. Of under 20,000 distinct CDR3 sequences listed, 53% are singletons. In its sample, this clonotype was seen once. What it binds is not known. This CDR3 is built from 14 residues. The V gene lost 4 bases and the J gene lost 6 bases, with 13 bases spanning the gap. Germline V gives CDR1 ENHRY, CDR2 SYGVKD.

The sample in question was CD4+ T cells from blood, cultured in vitro, obtained before SARS-CoV-2 vaccination. This chain joins TRBV10-3 and TRBJ2-4; perhaps TRBD2 as D (5 bases). This receptor was obtained from a human donor who had recovered from COVID-19. For the CDR3, the DNA is TGTGCCATCAGTGTCGGGATCAGAGGAAACATTCAGTACTTC. Translating it yields CAISVGIRGNIQYF.